This is a list of T cell receptor beta chains from one sample in a study of prognosis after radiotherapy for stage I lung cancer. MiXCR, run by TCRdb on the multiplex PCR reads, gives a single entry per CDR3 protein. The data show some 17,000 distinct CDR3 sequences, more than 35% seen once. The sequencing here drew on PBMCs, taken before or after stereotactic body radiation therapy (not recorded which). These TCRs come from a donor of 50 years or more with non-small cell lung cancer. Each CDR3 is given with its conserved first and last residue. A D gene is named only where the DNA matches it firmly. Some rows mark clone size as missing; the rest say once, few, many or name a class of expanded clone.

V	D	size	J	CDR3	DNA
TRBV4-2	-	many	TRBJ2-1	CASSQDLFTSDEQFF	TGTGCCAGCAGCCAAGATCTTTTCACTAGTGATGAGCAGTTCTTC
TRBV20-1	-	-	TRBJ1-6	CSARPRDKPYNSPLHF	TGCAGTGCTAGACCCCGGGACAAACCTTATAATTCACCCCTCCACTTT
TRBV7-3	TRBD2	many	TRBJ2-1	CASSPTLAGAFNEQFF	TGTGCCAGCAGCCCGACCTTAGCGGGGGCCTTCAATGAGCAGTTCTTC
TRBV6-1	-	many	TRBJ2-1	CASSRNQGTYNEQFF	TGTGCCAGCAGTAGAAATCAGGGAACCTACAATGAGCAGTTCTTC
TRBV7-3	-	-	TRBJ2-3	CASSYLPRKDTQYF	TGTGCCAGCAGCTACCTCCCCCGAAAAGATACGCAGTATTTT
TRBV28	TRBD2	-	TRBJ2-1	CASRLAGSSYNYQFF	TGTGCCAGCAGACTAGCGGGTAGCTCCTACAATTATCAGTTCTTC
TRBV5-1	-	-	TRBJ2-3	CASSFGQAGGDTQYF	TGCGCCAGCAGCTTCGGTCAGGCTGGAGGGGATACGCAGTATTTT
TRBV7-3	-	-	TRBJ1-1	CASSLEGQVNTEAFF	TGTGCCAGCAGCTTAGAGGGTCAGGTGAACACTGAAGCTTTCTTT
TRBV5-1	-	-	TRBJ1-1	CASSFLGVGDTEAFF	TGCGCCAGCAGCTTCCTAGGGGTTGGCGACACTGAAGCTTTCTTT
TRBV6-2/TRBV6-3	TRBD1	-	TRBJ1-2	CASSERGRQGLYGYTF	TGTGCCAGCAGTGAAAGAGGTAGACAGGGCCTCTATGGCTACACCTTC
TRBV11-3	TRBD1	-	TRBJ2-2	CASKGQGAIGELFF	TGTGCCAGCAAGGGACAGGGGGCGATCGGGGAGCTGTTTTTT